These 27 T cell receptor beta chains were sequenced from one sample in a study of shared clonotypes between healthy human individuals. Repertoires were generated with immunoSEQ multiplex PCR, while TCRdb's copy carries only in-frame clones and drops some. This sample has about a million clones, with about 76% found just once. The source material was memory CD4+ T cells sorted from blood. The sample's subset: CD45RA-negative fraction. These receptors came from a man younger than 35 in good health.

The chain employs TRBV5-1 and TRBJ1-1; D not certain. This CDR3 is built from 11 residues. From germline, CDR1 is SGHRS and CDR2 YFSETQ. V dropped 6 bases and J dropped 2 bases, with 5 bases sitting between them. The CDR3 spells CASTKNTEAFF. The CDR3 nucleotides read TGCGCCAGCACAAAAAACACTGAAGCTTTCTTT. Using reference TRBV5-1 and TRBJ1-1 for the parts outside the CDR3, the full variable domain is KAGVTQTPRYLIKTRGQQVTLSCSPISGHRSVSWYQQTPGQGLQFLFEYFSETQRNKGNFPGRFSGRQFSNSRSEMNVSTLELGDSALYLCASTKNTEAFFGQGTRLTVV.

This chain connects TRBV10-2 to TRBJ2-1; 9 nucleotides match TRBD2. With 10 bases clipped from V and 4 bases from J, the junction kept 14 bases outside the gene matches. Germline CDR1 reads WSHSY; CDR2 reads SAAADI. This CDR3 contains 16 residues. Here the CDR3 reads CATKRSGRGVYNEQFF. CDR3 nucleotides: TGCGCCACGAAGCGTAGCGGGAGAGGGGTATACAATGAGCAGTTCTTC.

This sequence joins TRBV19 and TRBJ2-4; D not certain. V was clipped by 4 bases and J by 12 bases, with 19 bases between them. CDR1 and CDR2 (germline): LNHDA, SQIVND (reference sequence). This CDR3 contains 14 residues. The CDR3 is CASSNLKRIEYQYF. Here the CDR3 DNA reads TGTGCCAGTAGTAACTTAAAGCGAATCGAGTATCAGTACTTC.

The V gene is TRBV2, the J gene TRBJ1-1; 7 nucleotides line up with TRBD1. The CDR3 loop spans 13 amino acids. Trimming cost V 8 bases and J 4 bases; bases outside gene matches: 7. Germline CDR1 and CDR2: SNHLY and FYNNEI. CDR3 residues: CASALEGATEAFF. The CDR3 DNA reads as TGTGCCAGCGCCCTTGAGGGGGCCACTGAAGCTTTCTTT.

This clone was counted only a few times. The V and J genes are TRBV30 and TRBJ2-7; tentatively, D is TRBD1 or TRBD2 (6 bases each). V lost 2 bases to trimming and J lost 4 bases, with 18 bases between them. CDR1 is GTSNPN, CDR2 SVGIG, per germline (reference sequence). The length of the CDR3 is 15 residues. As DNA, the CDR3 is TGTGCCTGGAGTCCCACCTGGGGGGCTGGATACGAGCAGTACTTC. Translation gives CAWSPTWGAGYEQYF.

The V call is TRBV9, the J call TRBJ2-3; perhaps D is TRBD1 or TRBD2 (5 bases each). V was clipped by 4 bases and J by 1 base, with 13 bases between them. The V gene's germline CDR1 is SGDLS and CDR2 YYNGEE. This CDR3 is 15 amino acids long. In nucleotides, the CDR3 is TGTGCCAGCAGCACCCGTGGGACCGGCACAGATACGCAGTATTTT. Encoded protein: CASSTRGTGTDTQYF.

The V and J genes are TRBV9 and TRBJ1-1; 7 bases map to TRBD1. This CDR3 spans 13 amino acids. The germline V gene has CDR1 SGDLS and CDR2 YYNGEE. The ends lost 3 bases at V and 3 bases at J; junction bases unmatched: 2. DNA of the CDR3: TGTGCCAGCAGCGAGGGGGCGTACACTGAAGCTTTCTTT. The encoded protein is CASSEGAYTEAFF.

The CDR3 coding sequence is TGTGCCAGCAGCTATGGACGGCGGTTGTACGAGCAGTACTTC. Residues: CASSYGRRLYEQYF. The chain recombines TRBV7-8 with TRBJ2-7; no clear D gene. CDR1 is SGHVS, CDR2 FQNEAQ, per germline. The CDR3 spans 14 residues. V lost 4 bases to trimming and J lost 4 bases, with 14 bases between them.

The genes are TRBV18 and TRBJ2-7; the D gene is possibly TRBD2 (5 bases). Between the trimmed V and J ends, which lost 2 bases and 6 bases, there was a span of 11 bases. Germline CDR1 reads KGHSH; CDR2 reads LQKENI. This CDR3 spans 13 amino acids. The CDR3 DNA sequence: TGTGCCAGCTCACCAATGAGGGCTGGCGAGCAGTACTTC. This encodes CASSPMRAGEQYF.

This chain links TRBV2 with TRBJ2-7; tentative D call: TRBD1 (5 bases). Trimming pared 8 bases from V and 3 bases from J, leaving 17 bases between. The CDR3 spans 14 residues. From germline, CDR1 is SNHLY and CDR2 FYNNEI. The CDR3 DNA follows: TGTGCCAGCGACTTCAGGGCGGTGGGCTACGAGCAGTACTTC. The encoded protein is CASDFRAVGYEQYF.

This rearrangement joins TRBV18 to TRBJ2-7, with D possibly TRBD2 on 5 matching bases. Trimming took off 3 bases at V and 4 bases at J, with 13 bases between the two ends. The CDR3 has 14 amino acids. Germline CDR1 KGHSH, CDR2 LQKENI. The CDR3 nucleotides read TGTGCCAGCTCACCTTACGGGGTCGGTTACGAGCAGTACTTC. Protein product: CASSPYGVGYEQYF. Looking up the rest from reference TRBV18 and TRBJ2-7 gives the full variable domain: NAGVMQNPRHLVRRRGQEARLRCSPMKGHSHVYWYRQLPEEGLKFMVYLQKENIIDESGMPKERFSAEFPKEGPSILRIQQVVRGDSAAYFCASSPYGVGYEQYFGPGTRLTVT.

The chain carries TRBV4-1 and TRBJ2-5, with 9 bases fitting TRBD1. The DNA end favors TRBJ2-7, so the J call may be wrong. The germline V gene has CDR1 MGHRA and CDR2 YSYEKL. The CDR3 is 16 residues long. CDR3 coding DNA: TGCGCCAGCAGCCAAGATCCGGGGACAGGGCGGTACGAGCAGTACTTC. Its protein is CASSQDPGTGRYEQYF.

CDR3 loop: CASRRDRGAYEQYF. The CDR3 nucleotides are TGTGCCAGCAGAAGAGACAGGGGCGCCTACGAGCAGTACTTC. The J gene is TRBJ2-7, the V gene TRBV28, with 8 bases matching TRBD1. With 6 bases clipped from V and 2 bases from J, the junction kept 6 bases outside the gene matches. Germline V lookup: CDR1 MDHEN, CDR2 SYDVKM. This CDR3 spans 14 amino acids.

The genes are TRBV6-5 and TRBJ2-7; 7 bases agree with TRBD1. With V trimmed by 7 bases and J by 12 bases, 9 bases remained unmatched. The CDR3 sequence is 11 residues long. Germline CDR1 reads MNHEY; CDR2 reads SVGAGI. The CDR3 region is CASKGEQGWYF. CDR3 nucleotides: TGTGCCAGCAAGGGGGAACAGGGGTGGTACTTC.

This clone occurred once. The rearrangement joins TRBV5-1 to TRBJ2-5; 11 bases are shared with TRBD2. The CDR3 covers 15 residues. In germline, CDR1 is SGHRS, CDR2 YFSETQ. Unmatched junction bases numbered 3, after V lost 4 bases and J lost 1 base. The CDR3 DNA reads as TGCGCCAGCAGCGGTAGCGGGGGGGTCCAAGAGACCCAGTACTTC. The encoded protein is CASSGSGGVQETQYF.

This clone was detected once. V usage is TRBV30 and J usage is TRBJ2-7, with D perhaps being TRBD1 or TRBD2 (5 bases each). The CDR3 is 12 residues long. The V gene's germline CDR1 is GTSNPN and CDR2 SVGIG (reference sequence). Deletions cut 4 bases from V and 0 bases from J, with 7 bases between. The CDR3 sequence: CAWKGSSYEQYF. The CDR3 DNA reads as TGTGCCTGGAAGGGGAGCTCCTACGAGCAGTACTTC. Variable domain in full (rest from reference TRBV30 and TRBJ2-7): SQTIHQWPATLVQPVGSPLSLECTVEGTSNPNLYWYRQAAGRGLQLLFYSVGIGQISSEVPQNLSASRPQDRQFILSSKKLLLSDSGFYLCAWKGSSYEQYFGPGTRLTVT.

This chain uses TRBV27 with TRBJ2-3; 8 bases match TRBD1. CDR3 length: 16 amino acids. In germline, CDR1 is MNHEY, CDR2 SMNVEV (reference sequence). The V gene end was trimmed by 5 bases and the J gene end by 1 base; junction bases not matched to a gene: 8. The CDR3 DNA is TGTGCCAGCAGTACAGACAGGGGATTTGGCACAGATACGCAGTATTTT. Encoded protein: CASSTDRGFGTDTQYF.

This clone turned up a few times. The same CDR3 can be traced to other DNA sequences in this sample. J is TRBJ2-2 and V is TRBV7-2; D unclear. The CDR3 contains 12 residues. The V and J ends lost 3 bases and 4 bases respectively, with 3 bases between them. Germline V gene data show CDR1 as SGHTA and CDR2 as FQGNSA. CDR3 nucleotides: TGTGCCAGCAGCTTTGGCACCGGGGAGCTGTTTTTT. It yields the protein CASSFGTGELFF.

This clone was seen a single time. The J gene is TRBJ2-1, the V gene TRBV5-1; TRBD2 aligns across 7 bases. Germline V gene lookup returns CDR1 SGHRS and CDR2 YFSETQ. The V gene end was trimmed by 0 bases and the J gene end by 4 bases; junction bases not matched to a gene: 7. The CDR3 runs to 16 residues. DNA for the CDR3: TGCGCCAGCAGCTTGGTGGCAGCGGGGATTTACAATGAGCAGTTCTTC. Its protein is CASSLVAAGIYNEQFF. Full variable domain (outside the CDR3, taken from reference TRBV5-1 and TRBJ2-1): KAGVTQTPRYLIKTRGQQVTLSCSPISGHRSVSWYQQTPGQGLQFLFEYFSETQRNKGNFPGRFSGRQFSNSRSEMNVSTLELGDSALYLCASSLVAAGIYNEQFFGPGTRLTVL.

The V gene is TRBV11-2, the J gene TRBJ1-2, with 7 bases aligning to TRBD1. Germline V gives CDR1 SGHAT, CDR2 FQNNGV. This CDR3 region has 13 residues. Unmatched junction bases numbered 5, after V lost 2 bases and J lost 8 bases. As DNA, the CDR3 is TGTGCCAGCAGCTTACAGGGGGTTGAGGGCTACACCTTC. Its protein product is CASSLQGVEGYTF.

This chain links TRBV4-3 with TRBJ1-3; perhaps TRBD1 as D (6 bases). Deletions cut 0 bases from V and 0 bases from J, with 12 bases between. Germline CDR1 and CDR2: LGHNA and YSLEER. This CDR3 is built from 17 residues. CDR3 loop: CASSQDRTGSSGNTIYF. The CDR3 DNA reads as TGCGCCAGCAGCCAAGATAGAACAGGGAGCTCTGGAAACACCATATATTTT.

The chain links TRBV30 to TRBJ1-5; TRBD1 matches 7 bases. This CDR3 has 15 residues. Germline V lookup: CDR1 GTSNPN, CDR2 SVGIG (reference sequence). J gave up 2 bases and V 2 bases, and 6 bases lay outside the gene matches. CDR3 nucleotide sequence: TGTGCCTGGAGTTTCCCCGGGACAGGCAATCAGCCCCAGCATTTT. It encodes CAWSFPGTGNQPQHF.

As regards this clone: The same CDR3 can be traced to other DNA sequences in this sample. The chain employs TRBV11-2 and TRBJ2-7; 8 bases match TRBD1. The V and J ends lost 4 bases and 4 bases, in that order; junction bases with no gene match: 6. CDR3 length equals 14 residues. Germline V gene data show CDR1 as SGHAT and CDR2 as FQNNGV. The CDR3 DNA reads TGTGCCAGCAGCTCCGGGACAGGACTTTACGAGCAGTACTTC. Translation gives CASSSGTGLYEQYF.

The V and J genes are TRBV28 and TRBJ2-5, with 8 bases matching TRBD2. Germline V CDR1 and CDR2: MDHEN, SYDVKM. The CDR3 is 15 residues long. V was clipped by 4 bases and J by 1 base; unmatched bases: 5. CDR3 nucleotide sequence: TGTGCCAGCAGTTCTGGCGGGGGGCCCCAAGAGACCCAGTACTTC. Its translation is CASSSGGGPQETQYF.

This clone was recorded once. This sequence joins TRBV9 and TRBJ2-3, with TRBD2 identical over 7 bases. The J segment lost 1 base and the V segment lost 0 bases, leaving 5 bases of the junction unmatched. Germline CDR1 is SGDLS and CDR2 is YYNGEE. There are 16 residues in the CDR3. CDR3 nucleotide sequence: TGTGCCAGCAGCGTAGCCCCCAGCGGGGGCACAGATACGCAGTATTTT. Translating gives CASSVAPSGGTDTQYF.

This clone has just one count. The J gene is TRBJ2-5, the V gene TRBV10-2; 14 bases fit TRBD2. The CDR3 length is 14 residues. Per germline, CDR1 WSHSY and CDR2 SAAADI. The trim removed 5 bases at V and 6 bases at J, leaving 2 bases unmatched. CDR3 region: CASSRLAGGQTQYF. CDR3 in DNA: TGCGCCAGCAGTCGACTAGCGGGGGGGCAGACCCAGTACTTC.

The chain couples TRBV6-1 to TRBJ1-6; the D gene is possibly TRBD1 (5 bases). The V gene lost 8 bases and the J gene lost 3 bases, with 8 bases spanning the gap. The CDR3 length is 13 residues. CDR1 and CDR2 from the germline V gene are MNHNS and SASEGT. The CDR3 here is CASGGYYNSPLHF. CDR3 nucleotides: TGTGCCAGCGGGGGATACTATAATTCACCCCTCCACTTT.